These 30 T cell receptor beta chains were all obtained from the same sample, sequenced in a study of response to subunit inactivated influenza vaccine. TCRdb re-called the RT-PCR reads through MiXCR, storing one row per CDR3 protein. The table shows around 710,000 distinct CDR3 sequences, with roughly 14% occurring only once. The material was PBMCs from blood, obtained around 15 days before vaccination. These receptors were obtained from a man aged 50-59 years who received an inactivated influenza vaccine.

In this sample, this clonotype turned up a few times. The rearrangement joins TRBV18 to TRBJ2-4; D is unclear. Germline values: CDR1 KGHSH, CDR2 LQKENI. V was shortened by 6 bases and J by 4 bases, with 13 bases between the two germline ends. The CDR3 extends over 14 amino acids. CDR3 coding DNA: TGTGCCAGCTCGCCAGGACGGTTAAAAAACATTCAGTACTTC. It yields the protein CASSPGRLKNIQYF.

This clonotype has only a few counts. The chain joins TRBV7-3 to TRBJ2-1; a weak D match, TRBD2 (6 bases). V was trimmed by 5 bases and J by 9 bases, leaving 11 bases between them. CDR3 size: 12 residues. Per the germline V gene, CDR1 is SGHTA and CDR2 is FQGTGA. The CDR3 sequence is CASSAQGGEQFF. The DNA for the CDR3 is TGTGCCAGCAGCGCTCAGGGAGGTGAGCAGTTCTTC.

This clonotype was seen a handful of times. The chain has TRBV5-1 and TRBJ2-3; D is uncertain. The CDR3 is 15 residues long. In germline, CDR1 is SGHRS, CDR2 YFSETQ. The V end was cut by 5 bases, the J end by 0 bases, with 13 bases between. In nucleotides, the CDR3 is TGCGCCAGCAGACCTCAGTACTCTAGCACAGATACGCAGTATTTT. It encodes CASRPQYSSTDTQYF.

This clonotype was seen only a few times. The chain employs TRBV11-1 and TRBJ2-1, with 12 positions matching TRBD2. Germline assignment: CDR1 SGHAT and CDR2 FQDESV (reference sequence). V lost 5 bases to trimming and J lost 4 bases; unmatched junction nucleotides: 3. The CDR3 has 15 amino acids. DNA for the CDR3: TGTGCCAGCAGCGCGACTAGCGGGGGTTACAATGAGCAGTTCTTC. Protein product: CASSATSGGYNEQFF. The full variable domain, completed using reference TRBV11-1 and TRBJ2-1, is EAEVAQSPRYKITEKSQAVAFWCDPISGHATLYWYRQILGQGPELLVQFQDESVVDDSQLPKDRFSAERLKGVDSTLKIQPAELGDSAMYLCASSATSGGYNEQFFGPGTRLTVL.

This clonotype was detected ten times or more. Germline and junction disagree at one end, which may indicate a read error. The gene calls are TRBV5-1 and TRBJ2-7; TRBD2 is a possible D gene (5 bases). The germline gives CDR1 SGHRS, CDR2 YFSETQ. CDR3 length: 12 residues. Written as DNA, the CDR3 is TGTGCCAGCAGCTTAGTGGGAGACGAGCAGTACTTC. As protein: CASSLVGDEQYF.

In this sample, this clonotype turned up a few times. The V and J genes are TRBV28 and TRBJ2-3, with 8 positions matching TRBD1. Germline loops: CDR1 MDHEN, CDR2 SYDVKM. V trimming: 4 bases; J trimming: 3 bases; junction bases outside the gene matches: 0. There are 13 residues in the CDR3. The CDR3 DNA reads TGTGCCAGCAGTTGGGACAGGACAGATACGCAGTATTTT. Translating gives CASSWDRTDTQYF. The complete variable domain, with remaining parts taken from reference TRBV28 and TRBJ2-3, reads DVKVTQSSRYLVKRTGEKVFLECVQDMDHENMFWYRQDPGLGLRLIYFSYDVKMKEKGDIPEGYSVSREKKERFSLILESASTNQTSMYLCASSWDRTDTQYFGPGTRLTVL.

This clonotype was counted between two and nine times. The chain is built from TRBV12-3 or TRBV12-4 and TRBJ2-5; no clear D gene. Trimming stripped 6 bases from V and 3 bases from J, with 14 bases between. The CDR3 is 14 amino acids. For the CDR3, the DNA is TGTGCCAGCAGGCAAGGAGAATTTGAAGAGACCCAGTACTTC. Protein product: CASRQGEFEETQYF.

This chain connects TRBV18 to TRBJ2-2; D not certain. This CDR3 comprises 14 residues. The germline V and J ends were trimmed by 8 bases and 2 bases, with 12 bases remaining between them. Germline V CDR1 and CDR2: KGHSH, LQKENI. This chain's CDR3 is CASTGSGNTGELFF. For the CDR3, the DNA is TGTGCCAGCACGGGCTCGGGTAACACCGGGGAGCTGTTTTTT.

This clonotype has ten or more counts. The chain uses TRBV4-2 and TRBJ2-1; TRBD1 or TRBD2 may be the D gene (9 bases each). This CDR3 has 18 amino acids. Trimming took 1 base from V and 7 from J, leaving 23 bases between them. CDR1 and CDR2 (germline): LGHNA, YNFKEQ. The CDR3 region has the DNA TGTGCCAGCAGCCAAGCGGGACAGGGAAGCGGGAGGTCTAATGAGCAGTTCTTC. The encoded protein is CASSQAGQGSGRSNEQFF.

This rearrangement joins TRBV7-2 to TRBJ2-1; D is unclear. Trimming removed 2 bases from V and 9 bases from J, with 11 bases in between. CDR3 length: 13 amino acids. Germline CDR1 is SGHTA and CDR2 is FQGNSA. This CDR3 is CASSLFDTVEQFF. The DNA of the CDR3 is TGTGCCAGCAGCTTATTTGACACTGTTGAGCAGTTCTTC.

The chain combines TRBV4-3 with TRBJ1-1; possible D gene TRBD1, 6 bases. Per the germline V gene, CDR1 is LGHNA and CDR2 is YSLEER. The V and J ends lost 0 bases and 6 bases respectively, with 14 bases between them. CDR3 length equals 15 residues. The CDR3 DNA is TGCGCCAGCAGCCAAGAAGCGGGGGCCGGGGCTGAAGCTTTCTTT. As protein: CASSQEAGAGAEAFF.

This clonotype has a handful of counts. The chain links TRBV10-3 to TRBJ2-1; 11 nucleotides align to TRBD1. Per germline, CDR1 ENHRY and CDR2 SYGVKD. The CDR3 sequence is 15 residues long. V was clipped by 6 bases and J by 2 bases; unmatched bases: 3. Here the CDR3 reads CAISPGQGAYNEQFF. In DNA form, the CDR3 reads TGTGCCATCAGCCCGGGACAGGGGGCCTACAATGAGCAGTTCTTC.

Worth noting for this clonotype: An end of the junction differs from the germline gene, which may be a read error. The chain employs TRBV7-7 and TRBJ2-1, with D maybe TRBD2 (6 bases). The germline V gene has CDR1 SSHAT and CDR2 FNYEAQ (reference sequence). The CDR3 has 14 amino acids. The CDR3 protein is CASSPRDSNNEQFF. The CDR3 DNA reads TGTGCCAGCAGCCCCCGGGACTCCAACAATGAGCAGTTCTTC.

The chain is built from TRBV4-3 and TRBJ2-3; no reliable D call. The V end was cut by 0 bases, the J end by 0 bases, with 7 bases between. Germline CDR1 is LGHNA and CDR2 is YSLEER. The CDR3 spans 15 residues. CDR3 region: CASSQDFQSTDTQYF. Written as DNA, the CDR3 is TGCGCCAGCAGCCAAGATTTTCAGAGCACAGATACGCAGTATTTT.

A few counts support this clonotype. The genes are TRBV7-2 and TRBJ1-5, with D uncertain. Germline loops: CDR1 SGHTA, CDR2 FQGNSA. This CDR3 comprises 15 residues. Trimming took 1 base from V and 1 from J, leaving 8 bases between them. CDR3 sequence (DNA): TGTGCCAGCAGCTTAGGGATGGCGAGCAATCAGCCCCAGCATTTT. Translation: CASSLGMASNQPQHF.

The chain has TRBV28 and TRBJ2-3; perhaps TRBD1 as D (6 bases). Trimming left V 4 bases short and J 0 bases short, with 17 bases between. CDR3 size: 17 residues. Germline V gene sequence: CDR1 MDHEN, CDR2 SYDVKM. The CDR3 spells CASSSPTGTWSTDTQYF. In DNA, the CDR3 is TGTGCCAGCAGTTCGCCGACAGGCACTTGGAGCACAGATACGCAGTATTTT. Looking up the rest from reference TRBV28 and TRBJ2-3 gives the full variable domain: DVKVTQSSRYLVKRTGEKVFLECVQDMDHENMFWYRQDPGLGLRLIYFSYDVKMKEKGDIPEGYSVSREKKERFSLILESASTNQTSMYLCASSSPTGTWSTDTQYFGPGTRLTVL.

The chain is built from TRBV11-2 and TRBJ1-1; D is perhaps TRBD1 (5 bases). Germline CDR1 SGHAT, CDR2 FQNNGV. CDR3 size: 17 residues. V lost 1 base and J 1 base, leaving 16 bases between the germline ends. The CDR3 reads CASSLGSVGTGNTEAFF. In DNA, the CDR3 is TGTGCCAGCAGCTTAGGAAGTGTGGGGACTGGGAACACTGAAGCTTTCTTT.

The V gene is TRBV4-3, the J gene TRBJ1-1; 10 bases align to TRBD1. CDR3 length: 18 residues. Per germline, CDR1 LGHNA and CDR2 YSLEER. Germline trimming cut 0 bases from V and 10 bases from J; bases unmatched to any gene: 17. The CDR3 loop is CASSQDMWGFGGQGLAFF. The CDR3 nucleotides read TGCGCCAGCAGCCAAGATATGTGGGGATTCGGGGGACAGGGGCTAGCTTTCTTT.

V usage is TRBV12-3 or TRBV12-4 and J usage is TRBJ2-7; no definite D call. V was shortened by 1 base and J by 6 bases, with 10 bases between the two germline ends. The CDR3 has 13 amino acids. The CDR3 bases are TGTGCCAGCAGTTTAGAACCGATTGGCGAGCAGTACTTC. Encoded protein: CASSLEPIGEQYF.

The rearrangement links TRBV20-1 to TRBJ1-4; 7 nucleotides agree with TRBD1. The V and J ends lost 2 bases and 8 bases, in that order; junction bases with no gene match: 8. CDR1 and CDR2 from the germline V gene are DFQATT and SNEGSKA (reference sequence). The CDR3 is 14 amino acids. CDR3 region: CSARSTGFGEKLFF. The CDR3 DNA follows: TGCAGTGCTAGATCGACAGGGTTTGGGGAAAAACTGTTTTTT.

The genes are TRBV12-3 or TRBV12-4 and TRBJ2-7; D possibly uses TRBD1 or TRBD2 (5 bases each). Trimming took off 4 bases at V and 3 bases at J, with 10 bases between the two ends. This CDR3 spans 13 amino acids. Written as DNA, the CDR3 is TGTGCCAGCAGTTCCGGGGCTGGCTACGAGCAGTACTTC. It yields the protein CASSSGAGYEQYF.

V gene TRBV5-6 combines with J gene TRBJ2-7; 11 bases are shared with TRBD2. This CDR3 region has 15 residues. The germline V gene encodes CDR1 SGHDT and CDR2 YYEEEE. V lost 2 bases and J lost 2; bases outside the gene matches: 3. The CDR3 reads CASSLLAGATYEQYF. CDR3 in DNA: TGTGCCAGCAGCTTACTAGCGGGGGCAACCTACGAGCAGTACTTC.

Only a few counts were recorded for this clonotype. The V gene is TRBV28, the J gene TRBJ2-4, with no clear D. The CDR3 spans 14 residues. Trimming removed 8 bases at V and 1 base at J, with 12 bases between. Germline CDR1 and CDR2: MDHEN and SYDVKM. The DNA of the CDR3 is TGTGCCAGCGGCACAGAATTCGCCAAAAACATTCAGTACTTC. Its protein is CASGTEFAKNIQYF.

The V and J genes are TRBV30 and TRBJ2-1; no definite D call. The CDR3 consists of 11 residues. Germline V gives CDR1 GTSNPN, CDR2 SVGIG (reference sequence). V gave up 0 bases and J gave up 10 bases, with 7 bases separating them. Written as DNA, the CDR3 is TGTGCCTGGAGTGTACTGGTCGAGCAGTTCTTC. It codes for CAWSVLVEQFF.

This sequence joins TRBV4-2 and TRBJ2-3; D remains unclear. Deletions cut 1 base from V and 3 bases from J, with 14 bases between. CDR1 LGHNA and CDR2 YNFKEQ come from the germline V gene. The CDR3 covers 16 residues. CDR3 coding DNA: TGTGCCAGCAGCCAAGGAAACGCCGTGGGGACAGATACGCAGTATTTT. Amino acids: CASSQGNAVGTDTQYF.

This clonotype was recorded many times. The chain is built from TRBV20-1 and TRBJ1-2; D possibly corresponds to TRBD1 (5 bases). The CDR3 extends over 13 amino acids. CDR1 DFQATT and CDR2 SNEGSKA come from the germline V gene (reference sequence). Trimming took off 0 bases at V and 9 bases at J, with 14 bases between the two ends. The CDR3 nucleotides read TGCAGTGCTAGAGATCTTATAGGGGAAAGCTACACCTTC. Residues: CSARDLIGESYTF.

The chain couples TRBV6-2 or TRBV6-3 to TRBJ1-5; D uncertain. CDR1 is MNHEY, CDR2 SVGEGT, per germline. Trimming took off 8 bases at V and 2 bases at J, with 7 bases between the two ends. This CDR3 contains 12 residues. The CDR3 is CASGEGNQPQHF. The CDR3 DNA reads TGTGCCAGCGGGGAGGGCAATCAGCCCCAGCATTTT.

This clonotype was counted a few times. V gene TRBV10-3 combines with J gene TRBJ2-7, with 8 nucleotides matching TRBD1. Trimming removed 5 bases from V and 6 bases from J; junction bases left unmatched: 6. CDR3 length: 13 amino acids. Germline values: CDR1 ENHRY, CDR2 SYGVKD. CDR3 sequence: CAISFQGAGEQYF. CDR3 sequence (DNA): TGTGCCATCAGTTTTCAGGGGGCGGGCGAGCAGTACTTC.

The sample holds a few counts of this clonotype. The V and J genes are TRBV12-3 or TRBV12-4 and TRBJ2-3, with 13 positions matching TRBD2. V shed 5 bases, J shed 4 bases, and the junction held 3 bases outside the gene matches. The CDR3 spans 15 residues. The CDR3 loop is CASSRTSGGSDTQYF. As DNA, the CDR3 is TGTGCCAGCAGTCGGACTAGCGGGGGTTCAGATACGCAGTATTTT.

CDR3 nucleotides: TGTGCCACCAGTGCCTCGGGACAGGGTGGCAATGAGCAGTTCTTC. The encoded protein is CATSASGQGGNEQFF. This chain connects TRBV24-1 to TRBJ2-1; 9 nucleotides match TRBD1. The ends lost 5 bases at V and 6 bases at J; junction bases unmatched: 7. Germline CDR1 reads KGHDR; CDR2 reads SFDVKD. The CDR3 spans 15 residues.